What follows are 12 T cell receptor beta chains derived from one specimen sequenced in a study of T cell repertoires in cytomegalovirus infection. TCRdb recomputed calls from the reads with MiXCR, one row per CDR3 protein. The sample yields approximately 770,000 distinct CDR3 sequences, 25% to 30% seen once. These receptors lack a known antigen. Material: cultured CD8+ T cells from PBMCs, obtained from culture after CMV antigen stimulation. All receptors come from a human donor in good health (CMV status not recorded). Some clones in this sample may be carry-over from other donors' samples.

This clonotype turned up a few times. The chain joins TRBV6-2 or TRBV6-3 to TRBJ2-2; no reliable D call. Germline lookup yields CDR1 MNHEY and CDR2 SVGEGT. V gave up 7 bases and J gave up 1 base, with 10 bases separating them. The CDR3 extends over 14 amino acids. The CDR3 spells CASIDPLNTGELFF. CDR3 nucleotides: TGTGCCAGCATCGACCCACTGAACACCGGGGAGCTGTTTTTT.

The V gene is TRBV6-6, the J gene TRBJ2-2; no firm D call. The CDR3 is 12 residues long. Trimming removed 7 bases from V and 6 bases from J, with 9 bases in between. CDR1 is MNHNY and CDR2 is SVGAGI in the germline V gene (reference sequence). DNA of the CDR3: TGTGCCAGCACCCACTGGCCCGGGGAGCTGTTTTTT. This sequence encodes CASTHWPGELFF.

This clonotype has at least ten counts. The V gene is TRBV7-9, the J gene TRBJ1-2; the D gene is possibly TRBD1 (5 bases). Germline V gene lookup returns CDR1 SEHNR and CDR2 FQNEAQ (reference sequence). The ends were cut back, 10 bases at V and 10 bases at J, with 16 bases in the middle. The length of the CDR3 is 11 residues. The CDR3 region has the DNA TGTGCCATGGAGGGGAGGGGTGACTACACCTTC. This codes for CAMEGRGDYTF. The variable domain in full, completed from reference TRBV7-9 and TRBJ1-2, reads DTGVSQNPRHKITKRGQNVTFRCDPISEHNRLYWYRQTLGQGPEFLTYFQNEAQLEKSRLLSDRFSAERPKGSFSTLEIQRTEQGDSAMYLCAMEGRGDYTFGSGTRLTVV.

The V gene is TRBV18, the J gene TRBJ2-7; TRBD2 is a possible D gene (6 bases). V lost 2 bases to trimming and J lost 2 bases, with 16 bases between them. Germline assignment: CDR1 KGHSH and CDR2 LQKENI. The CDR3 is 16 amino acids. DNA of the CDR3: TGTGCCAGCTCACCAAGTCGTTGGGGGGAGACCTACGAGCAGTACTTC. Its protein product is CASSPSRWGETYEQYF.

This clonotype was picked up a small number of times. The V and J genes are TRBV28 and TRBJ2-4; 10 nucleotides align to TRBD1. With 5 bases clipped from V and 2 bases from J, the junction kept 6 bases outside the gene matches. CDR1 is MDHEN and CDR2 is SYDVKM in the germline V gene. This CDR3 is built from 16 residues. The DNA for the CDR3 is TGTGCCAGCAGTCCGACAGGGGGCCTAACCAAAAACATTCAGTACTTC. This encodes CASSPTGGLTKNIQYF.

The chain links TRBV19 to TRBJ2-1; D is uncertain. The J call may not be correct, given that the DNA end is closer to TRBJ2-7. Germline-derived CDR1 and CDR2 are LNHDA and SQIVND (reference sequence). The CDR3 sequence is 12 residues long. CDR3 amino acids: CASTTPYNEQYF. The DNA of the CDR3 is TGTGCCAGTACTACCCCGTACAATGAGCAGTACTTC.

This clonotype occurred many times. This chain connects TRBV6-1 to TRBJ1-1, with a possible D match to TRBD1 (5 bases). The V and J ends lost 2 bases and 1 base respectively, with 8 bases between them. Germline CDR1 MNHNS, CDR2 SASEGT. This CDR3 comprises 14 residues. The CDR3 region has the DNA TGTGCCAGCAGTGAAATGGGGCAGAACACTGAAGCTTTCTTT. It encodes CASSEMGQNTEAFF.

This clonotype was observed a handful of times. The rearrangement uses TRBV7-9 and TRBJ2-5; D remains unclear. Trimming pared 4 bases from V and 5 bases from J, leaving 20 bases between. Germline V gene lookup returns CDR1 SEHNR and CDR2 FQNEAQ (reference sequence). There are 16 residues in the CDR3. CDR3 DNA sequence: TGTGCCAGCAGCTCCCCCGGAAGCACCTTCGGGGAGACCCAGTACTTC. Translated, it gives CASSSPGSTFGETQYF.

This rearrangement joins TRBV4-1 to TRBJ1-2; no reliable D call. This CDR3 has 13 residues. CDR1 is MGHRA, CDR2 YSYEKL, per germline. Trimming stripped 0 bases from V and 9 bases from J, with 11 bases between. The CDR3 DNA reads as TGCGCCAGCAGCCAAGAGGGGATTATGAGCTACACCTTC. Protein: CASSQEGIMSYTF.

The chain links TRBV6-5 to TRBJ1-1; D remains unclear. Trimming pared 0 bases from V and 2 bases from J, leaving 13 bases between. The CDR3 extends over 16 amino acids. Germline CDR1 MNHEY, CDR2 SVGAGI. The CDR3 DNA reads as TGTGCCAGCAGTTACTCACCCGAATTAACTAACACTGAAGCTTTCTTT. This encodes CASSYSPELTNTEAFF.

This clonotype has a handful of counts. The chain has TRBV6-2 or TRBV6-3 and TRBJ2-3; D could derive from TRBD1 or TRBD2 (5 bases each). Trimming pared 7 bases from V and 1 base from J, leaving 12 bases between. Per germline, CDR1 MNHEY and CDR2 SVGEGT. The CDR3 contains 14 residues. For the CDR3, the DNA is TGTGCCAGCACCCTTACGGGGCGCACAGATACGCAGTATTTT. The encoded protein is CASTLTGRTDTQYF.

This clonotype was picked up a small number of times. The chain joins TRBV12-3 or TRBV12-4 to TRBJ1-4; D is perhaps TRBD1 (5 bases). Trimming shortened V by 7 bases and J by 4 bases, and 10 bases separated the two germline ends. The CDR3 length is 13 residues. The CDR3 reads CASTPTVNEKLFF. CDR3 DNA: TGTGCCAGCACCCCGACAGTTAATGAAAAACTGTTTTTT.